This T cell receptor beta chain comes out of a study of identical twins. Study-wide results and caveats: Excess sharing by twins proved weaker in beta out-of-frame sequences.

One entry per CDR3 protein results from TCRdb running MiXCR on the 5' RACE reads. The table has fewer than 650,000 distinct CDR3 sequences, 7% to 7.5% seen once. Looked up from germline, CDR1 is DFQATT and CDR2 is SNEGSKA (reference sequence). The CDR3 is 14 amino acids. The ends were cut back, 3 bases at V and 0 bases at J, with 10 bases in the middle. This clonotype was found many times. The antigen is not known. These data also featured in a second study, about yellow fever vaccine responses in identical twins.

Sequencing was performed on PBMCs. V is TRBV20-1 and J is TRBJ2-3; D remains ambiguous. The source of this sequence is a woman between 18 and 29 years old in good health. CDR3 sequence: CSASGGTSTDTQYF. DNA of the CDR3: TGCAGTGCTAGCGGCGGAACTAGCACAGATACGCAGTATTTT.